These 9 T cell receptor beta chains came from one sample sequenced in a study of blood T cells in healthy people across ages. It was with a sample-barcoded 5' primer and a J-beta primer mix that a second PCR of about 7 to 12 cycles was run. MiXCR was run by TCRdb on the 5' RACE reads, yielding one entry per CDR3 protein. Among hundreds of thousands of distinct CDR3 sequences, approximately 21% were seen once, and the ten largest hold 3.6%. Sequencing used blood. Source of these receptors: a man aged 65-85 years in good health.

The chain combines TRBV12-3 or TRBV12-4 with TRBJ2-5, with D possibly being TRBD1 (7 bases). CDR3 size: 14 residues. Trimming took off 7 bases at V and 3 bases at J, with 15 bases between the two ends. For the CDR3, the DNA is TGTGCCAGCATTCAGGGGGGCCTAGAAGAGACCCAGTACTTC. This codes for CASIQGGLEETQYF.

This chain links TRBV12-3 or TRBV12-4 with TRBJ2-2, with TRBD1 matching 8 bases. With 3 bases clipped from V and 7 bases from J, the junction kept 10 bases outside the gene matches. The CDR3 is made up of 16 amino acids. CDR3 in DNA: TGTGCCAGCAGTTTGCTCTTCAGGGGGCAGAACGGGGAGCTGTTTTTT. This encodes CASSLLFRGQNGELFF.

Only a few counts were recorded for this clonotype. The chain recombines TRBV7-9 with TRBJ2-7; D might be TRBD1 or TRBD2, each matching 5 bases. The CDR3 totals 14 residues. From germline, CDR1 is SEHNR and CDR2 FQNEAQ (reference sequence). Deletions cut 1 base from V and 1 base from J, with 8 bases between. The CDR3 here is CASSLVGESYEQYF. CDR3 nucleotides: TGTGCCAGCAGCTTAGTGGGGGAATCCTACGAGCAGTACTTC.

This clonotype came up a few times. In DNA form, the CDR3 reads TGCAGTGCTAGAGATCTCCGTAAGACTAGTCAGGAGACCCAGTACTTC. It translates to CSARDLRKTSQETQYF. The genes are TRBV20-1 and TRBJ2-5; tentative D call: TRBD2 (6 bases). CDR1 DFQATT and CDR2 SNEGSKA come from the germline V gene (reference sequence). The CDR3 runs 16 residues. Deletions cut 0 bases from V and 5 bases from J, with 19 bases between.

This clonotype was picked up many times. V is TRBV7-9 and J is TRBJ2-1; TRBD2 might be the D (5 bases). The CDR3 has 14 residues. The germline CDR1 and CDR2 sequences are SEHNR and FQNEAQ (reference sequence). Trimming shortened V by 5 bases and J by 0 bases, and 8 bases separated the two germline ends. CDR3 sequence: CASSASGSYNEQFF. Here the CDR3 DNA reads TGTGCCAGCAGCGCCAGCGGCTCCTACAATGAGCAGTTCTTC. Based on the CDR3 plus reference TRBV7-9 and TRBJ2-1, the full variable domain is DTGVSQNPRHKITKRGQNVTFRCDPISEHNRLYWYRQTLGQGPEFLTYFQNEAQLEKSRLLSDRFSAERPKGSFSTLEIQRTEQGDSAMYLCASSASGSYNEQFFGPGTRLTVL.

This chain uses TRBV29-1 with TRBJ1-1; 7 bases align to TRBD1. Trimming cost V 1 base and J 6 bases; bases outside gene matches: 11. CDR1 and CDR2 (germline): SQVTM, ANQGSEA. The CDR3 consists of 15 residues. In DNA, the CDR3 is TGCAGCGTTGAAGGGGGTAAGGGGGCTTTACCTGAAGCTTTCTTT. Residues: CSVEGGKGALPEAFF. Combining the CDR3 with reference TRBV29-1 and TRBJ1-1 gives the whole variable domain SAVISQKPSRDICQRGTSLTIQCQVDSQVTMMFWYRQQPGQSLTLIATANQGSEATYESGFVIDKFPISRPNLTFSTLTVSNMSPEDSSIYLCSVEGGKGALPEAFFGQGTRLTVV.

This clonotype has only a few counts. CDR3 bases: TGTGCCAGCAGTTACGAGCGAGCGGGAAGGTACGAGCAGTACTTC. It translates to CASSYERAGRYEQYF. The rearrangement joins TRBV6-2 or TRBV6-3 to TRBJ2-7; 7 bases match TRBD2. Germline values: CDR1 MNHEY, CDR2 SVGEGT. This CDR3 is built from 15 residues. The J segment lost 4 bases and the V segment lost 2 bases, leaving 8 bases of the junction unmatched.

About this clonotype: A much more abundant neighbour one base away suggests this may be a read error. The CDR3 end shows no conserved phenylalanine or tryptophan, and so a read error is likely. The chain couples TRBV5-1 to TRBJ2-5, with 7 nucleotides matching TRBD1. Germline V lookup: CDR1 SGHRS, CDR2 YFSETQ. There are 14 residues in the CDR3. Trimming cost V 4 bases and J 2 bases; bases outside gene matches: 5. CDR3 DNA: TGCGCCAGCAGCCCTACAGGGGCTCAAGAGACCCAGTACTGC. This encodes CASSPTGAQETQYC.

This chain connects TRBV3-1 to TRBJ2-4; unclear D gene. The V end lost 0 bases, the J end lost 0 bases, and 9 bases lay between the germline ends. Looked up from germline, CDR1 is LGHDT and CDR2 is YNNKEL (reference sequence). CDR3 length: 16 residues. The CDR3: CASSQEGALAKNIQYF. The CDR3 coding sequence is TGTGCCAGCAGCCAAGAAGGAGCACTAGCCAAAAACATTCAGTACTTC. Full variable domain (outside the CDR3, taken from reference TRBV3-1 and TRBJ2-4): DTAVSQTPKYLVTQMGNDKSIKCEQNLGHDTMYWYKQDSKKFLKIMFSYNNKELIINETVPNRFSPKSPDKAHLNLHINSLELGDSAVYFCASSQEGALAKNIQYFGAGTRLSVL.